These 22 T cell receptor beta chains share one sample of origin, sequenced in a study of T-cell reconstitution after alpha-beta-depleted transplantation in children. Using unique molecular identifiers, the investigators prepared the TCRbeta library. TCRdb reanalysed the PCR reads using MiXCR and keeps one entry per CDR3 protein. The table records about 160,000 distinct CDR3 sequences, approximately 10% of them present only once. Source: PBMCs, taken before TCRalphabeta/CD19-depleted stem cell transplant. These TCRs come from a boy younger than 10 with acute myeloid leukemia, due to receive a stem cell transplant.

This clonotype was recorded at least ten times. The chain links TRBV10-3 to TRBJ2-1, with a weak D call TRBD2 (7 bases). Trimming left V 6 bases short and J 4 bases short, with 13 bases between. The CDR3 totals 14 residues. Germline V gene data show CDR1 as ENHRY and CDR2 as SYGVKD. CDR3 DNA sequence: TGTGCCATCAGGCAACAGGGAGGGTACAATGAGCAGTTCTTC. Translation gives CAIRQQGGYNEQFF.

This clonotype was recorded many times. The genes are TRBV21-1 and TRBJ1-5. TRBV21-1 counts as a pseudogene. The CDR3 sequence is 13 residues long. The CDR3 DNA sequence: TGTGCCAGCAGCAAGAGGGACAATCAGCCCCAGCATTTT. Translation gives CASSKRDNQPQHF.

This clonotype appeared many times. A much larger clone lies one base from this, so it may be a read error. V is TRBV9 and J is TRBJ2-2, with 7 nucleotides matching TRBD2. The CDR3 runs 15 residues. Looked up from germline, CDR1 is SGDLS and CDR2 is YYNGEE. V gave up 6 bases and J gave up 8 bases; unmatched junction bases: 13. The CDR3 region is CASTASGGSGGELFF. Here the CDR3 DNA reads TGTGCCAGCACCGCGTCCGGCGGGAGCGGAGGGGAGCTGTTTTTT.

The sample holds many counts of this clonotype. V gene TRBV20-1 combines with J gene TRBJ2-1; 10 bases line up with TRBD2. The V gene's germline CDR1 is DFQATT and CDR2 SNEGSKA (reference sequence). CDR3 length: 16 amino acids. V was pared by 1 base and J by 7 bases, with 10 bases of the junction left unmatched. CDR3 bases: TGCAGTGCTAGAGCGCGGACTAGCGGATCCGTTAATGAGCAGTTCTTC. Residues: CSARARTSGSVNEQFF.

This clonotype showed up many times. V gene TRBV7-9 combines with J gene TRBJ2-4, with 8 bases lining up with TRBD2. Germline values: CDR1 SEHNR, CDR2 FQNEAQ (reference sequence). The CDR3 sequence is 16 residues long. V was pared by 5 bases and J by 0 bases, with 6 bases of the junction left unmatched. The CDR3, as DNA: TGTGCCAGCAGCGGTACTAGCGGCCTAGCCAAAAACATTCAGTACTTC. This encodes CASSGTSGLAKNIQYF.

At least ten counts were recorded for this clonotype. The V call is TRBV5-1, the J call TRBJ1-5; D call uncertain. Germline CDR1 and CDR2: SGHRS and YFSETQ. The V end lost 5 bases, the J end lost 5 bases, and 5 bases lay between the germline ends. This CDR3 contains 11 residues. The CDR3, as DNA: TGCGCCAGCAGGCAGGATCAGCCCCAGCATTTT. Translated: CASRQDQPQHF. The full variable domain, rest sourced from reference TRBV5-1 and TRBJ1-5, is KAGVTQTPRYLIKTRGQQVTLSCSPISGHRSVSWYQQTPGQGLQFLFEYFSETQRNKGNFPGRFSGRQFSNSRSEMNVSTLELGDSALYLCASRQDQPQHFGDGTRLSIL.

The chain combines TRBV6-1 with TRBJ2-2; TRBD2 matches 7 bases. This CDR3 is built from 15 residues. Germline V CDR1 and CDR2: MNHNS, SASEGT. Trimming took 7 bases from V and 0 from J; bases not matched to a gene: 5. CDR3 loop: CASTQRDANTGELFF. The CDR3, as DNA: TGTGCCAGCACTCAGCGGGACGCGAACACCGGGGAGCTGTTTTTT.

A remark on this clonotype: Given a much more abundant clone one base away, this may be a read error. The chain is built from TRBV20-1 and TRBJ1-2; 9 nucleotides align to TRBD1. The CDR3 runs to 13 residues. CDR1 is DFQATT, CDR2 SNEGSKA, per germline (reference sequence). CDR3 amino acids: CSASHRGQDGDTF. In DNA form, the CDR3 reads TGCAGTGCTAGCCACAGGGGGCAGGATGGCGACACCTTC.

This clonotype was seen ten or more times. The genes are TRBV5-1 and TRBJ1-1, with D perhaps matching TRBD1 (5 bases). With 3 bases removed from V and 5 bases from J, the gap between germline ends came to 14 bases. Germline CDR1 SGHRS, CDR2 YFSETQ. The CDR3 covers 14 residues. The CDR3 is CASSSGIEGTEAFF. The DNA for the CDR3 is TGCGCCAGCAGCTCCGGGATCGAGGGGACTGAAGCTTTCTTT.

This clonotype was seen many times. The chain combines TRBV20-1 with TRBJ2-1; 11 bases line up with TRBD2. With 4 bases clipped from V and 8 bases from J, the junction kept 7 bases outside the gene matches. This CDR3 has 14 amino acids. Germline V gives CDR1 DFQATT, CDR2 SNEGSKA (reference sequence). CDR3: CSANGLAGTYEQFF. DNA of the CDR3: TGCAGTGCTAACGGACTAGCGGGTACATATGAGCAGTTCTTC.

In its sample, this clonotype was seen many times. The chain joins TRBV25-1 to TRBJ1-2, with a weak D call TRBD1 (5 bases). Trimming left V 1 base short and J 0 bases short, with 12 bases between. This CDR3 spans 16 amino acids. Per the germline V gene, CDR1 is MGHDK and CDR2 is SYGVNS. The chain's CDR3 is CASSEWSGTSNYGYTF. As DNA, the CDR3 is TGTGCCAGCAGTGAATGGTCGGGGACCTCTAACTATGGCTACACCTTC.

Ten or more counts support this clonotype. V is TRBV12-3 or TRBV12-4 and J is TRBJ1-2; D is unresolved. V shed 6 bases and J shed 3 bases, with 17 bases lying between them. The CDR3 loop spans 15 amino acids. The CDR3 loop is CASRKTTFWDYGYTF. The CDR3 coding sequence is TGTGCCAGCAGGAAAACGACCTTTTGGGACTATGGCTACACCTTC.

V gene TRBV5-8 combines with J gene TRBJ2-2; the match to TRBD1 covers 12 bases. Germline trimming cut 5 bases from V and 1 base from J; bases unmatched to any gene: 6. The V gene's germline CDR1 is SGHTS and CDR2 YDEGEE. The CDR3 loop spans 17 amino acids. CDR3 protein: CASSRDRGRWNTGELFF. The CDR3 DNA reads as TGTGCCAGCAGTCGGGACAGGGGGCGATGGAACACCGGGGAGCTGTTTTTT.

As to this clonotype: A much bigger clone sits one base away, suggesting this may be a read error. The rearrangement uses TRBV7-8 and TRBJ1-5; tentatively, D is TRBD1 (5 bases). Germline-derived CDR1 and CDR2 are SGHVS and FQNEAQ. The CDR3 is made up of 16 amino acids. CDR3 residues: CTSSLVGGTGNQPQHF. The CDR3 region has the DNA TGTACCAGCAGCTTAGTGGGCGGGACGGGAAATCAGCCCCAGCATTTT.

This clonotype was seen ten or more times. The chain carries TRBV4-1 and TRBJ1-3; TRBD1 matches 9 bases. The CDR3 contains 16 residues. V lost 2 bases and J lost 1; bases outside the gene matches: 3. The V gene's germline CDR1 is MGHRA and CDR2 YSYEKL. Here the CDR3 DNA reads TGCGCCAGCAGCCAACCCGGGACAGGGTCTGGAAACACCATATATTTT. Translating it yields CASSQPGTGSGNTIYF.

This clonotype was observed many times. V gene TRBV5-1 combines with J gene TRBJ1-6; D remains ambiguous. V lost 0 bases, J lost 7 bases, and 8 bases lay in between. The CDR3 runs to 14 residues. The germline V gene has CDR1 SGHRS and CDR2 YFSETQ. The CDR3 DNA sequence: TGCGCCAGCAGCTTGGCCTACAGAAATTCACCCCTCCACTTT. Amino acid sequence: CASSLAYRNSPLHF.

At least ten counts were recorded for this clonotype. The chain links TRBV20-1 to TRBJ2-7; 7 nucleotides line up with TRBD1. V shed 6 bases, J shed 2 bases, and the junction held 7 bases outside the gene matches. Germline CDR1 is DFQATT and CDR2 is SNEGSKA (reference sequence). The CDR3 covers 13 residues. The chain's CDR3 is CSANDREPYEQYF. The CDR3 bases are TGCAGTGCAAACGACAGGGAACCCTACGAGCAGTACTTC.

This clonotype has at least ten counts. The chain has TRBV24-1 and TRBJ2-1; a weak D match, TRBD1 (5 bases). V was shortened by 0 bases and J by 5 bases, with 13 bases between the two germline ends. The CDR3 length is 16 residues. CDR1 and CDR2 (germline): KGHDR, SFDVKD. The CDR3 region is CATSDLPGRGHNEQFF. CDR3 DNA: TGTGCCACCAGTGATTTGCCAGGGCGAGGTCACAATGAGCAGTTCTTC.

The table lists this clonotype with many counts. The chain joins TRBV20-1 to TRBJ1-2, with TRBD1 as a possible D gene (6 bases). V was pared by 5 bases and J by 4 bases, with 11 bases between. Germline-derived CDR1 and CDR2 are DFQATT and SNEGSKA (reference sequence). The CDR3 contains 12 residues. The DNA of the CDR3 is TGCAGTGCTTTACAGGGATCCTATGGCTACACCTTC. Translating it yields CSALQGSYGYTF.

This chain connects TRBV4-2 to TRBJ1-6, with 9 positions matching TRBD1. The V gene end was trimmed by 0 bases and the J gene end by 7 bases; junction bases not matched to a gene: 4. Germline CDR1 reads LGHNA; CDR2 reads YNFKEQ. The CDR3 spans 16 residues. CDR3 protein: CASSQDGTGTNSPLHF. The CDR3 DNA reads TGTGCCAGCAGCCAAGATGGGACAGGGACAAATTCACCCCTCCACTTT.

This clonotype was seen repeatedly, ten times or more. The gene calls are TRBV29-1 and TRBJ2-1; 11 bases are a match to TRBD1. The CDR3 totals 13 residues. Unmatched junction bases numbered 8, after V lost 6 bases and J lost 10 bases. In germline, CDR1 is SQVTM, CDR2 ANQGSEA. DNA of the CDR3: TGCAGCGTCTCCGGACAGGGGGCGCAGGAGCAGTTCTTC. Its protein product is CSVSGQGAQEQFF.

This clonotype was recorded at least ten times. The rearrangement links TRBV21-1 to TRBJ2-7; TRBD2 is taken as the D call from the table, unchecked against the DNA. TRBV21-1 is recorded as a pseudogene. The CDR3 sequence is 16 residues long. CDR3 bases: TGTGCCAGCAGCAACCCGATAGTTGATGCGGGAGTGGTGCAGTACTTC. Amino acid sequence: CASSNPIVDAGVVQYF.